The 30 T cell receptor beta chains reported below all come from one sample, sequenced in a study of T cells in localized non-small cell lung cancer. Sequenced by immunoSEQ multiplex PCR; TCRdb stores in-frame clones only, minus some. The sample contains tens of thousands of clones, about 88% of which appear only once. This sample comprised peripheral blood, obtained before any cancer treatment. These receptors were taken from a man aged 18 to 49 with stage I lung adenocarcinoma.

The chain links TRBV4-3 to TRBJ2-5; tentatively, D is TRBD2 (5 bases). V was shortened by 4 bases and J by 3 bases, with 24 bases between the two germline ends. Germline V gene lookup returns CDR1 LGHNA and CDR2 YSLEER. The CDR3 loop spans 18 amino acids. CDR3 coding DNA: TGCGCCAGCAGCCCCGGGGAGCTACGATCGCCGACAAAAGAGACCCAGTACTTC. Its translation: CASSPGELRSPTKETQYF.

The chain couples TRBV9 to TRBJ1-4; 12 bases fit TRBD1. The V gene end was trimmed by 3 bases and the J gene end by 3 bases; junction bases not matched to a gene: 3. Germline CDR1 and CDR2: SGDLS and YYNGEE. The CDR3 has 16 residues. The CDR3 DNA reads TGTGCCAGCAGCGAGGGACAGGGGGCGTCTAATGAAAAACTGTTTTTT. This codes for CASSEGQGASNEKLFF.

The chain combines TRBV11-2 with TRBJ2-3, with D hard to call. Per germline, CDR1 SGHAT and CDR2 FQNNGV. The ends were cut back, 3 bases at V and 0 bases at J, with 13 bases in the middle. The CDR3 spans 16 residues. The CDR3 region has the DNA TGTGCCAGCAGCTTGATGACATCAGTTAGCACAGATACGCAGTATTTT. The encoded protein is CASSLMTSVSTDTQYF.

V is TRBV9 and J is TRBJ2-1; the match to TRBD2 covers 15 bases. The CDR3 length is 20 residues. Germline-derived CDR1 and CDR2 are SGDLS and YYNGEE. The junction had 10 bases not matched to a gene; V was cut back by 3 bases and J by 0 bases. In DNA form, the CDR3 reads TGTGCCAGCAGCGCCAGGACTAGCGGGGGGGCACGAAGCTCCTACAATGAGCAGTTCTTC. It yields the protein CASSARTSGGARSSYNEQFF.

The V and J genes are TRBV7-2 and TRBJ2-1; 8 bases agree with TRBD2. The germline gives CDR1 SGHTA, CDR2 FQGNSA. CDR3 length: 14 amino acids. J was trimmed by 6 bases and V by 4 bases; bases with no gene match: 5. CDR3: CASSSYGTSNEQFF. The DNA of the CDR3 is TGTGCCAGCAGCTCTTACGGGACTAGCAATGAGCAGTTCTTC.

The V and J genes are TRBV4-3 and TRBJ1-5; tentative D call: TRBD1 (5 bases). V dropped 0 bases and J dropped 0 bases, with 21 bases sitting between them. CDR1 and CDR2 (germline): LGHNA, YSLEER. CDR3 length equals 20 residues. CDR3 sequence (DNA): TGCGCCAGCAGCCAAGATCTGGGGGGAACCGTCTCGATTAGCAATCAGCCCCAGCATTTT. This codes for CASSQDLGGTVSISNQPQHF.

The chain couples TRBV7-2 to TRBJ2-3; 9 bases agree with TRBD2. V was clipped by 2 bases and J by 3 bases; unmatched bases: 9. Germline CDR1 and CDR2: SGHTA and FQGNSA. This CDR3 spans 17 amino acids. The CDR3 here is CASSLLRGGGGTDTQYF. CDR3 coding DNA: TGTGCCAGCAGCTTACTGCGCGGCGGGGGGGGTACAGATACGCAGTATTTT. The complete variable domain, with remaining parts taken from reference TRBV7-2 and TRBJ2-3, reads GAGVSQSPSNKVTEKGKDVELRCDPISGHTALYWYRQSLGQGLEFLIYFQGNSAPDKSGLPSDRFSAERTGGSVSTLTIQRTQQEDSAVYLCASSLLRGGGGTDTQYFGPGTRLTVL.

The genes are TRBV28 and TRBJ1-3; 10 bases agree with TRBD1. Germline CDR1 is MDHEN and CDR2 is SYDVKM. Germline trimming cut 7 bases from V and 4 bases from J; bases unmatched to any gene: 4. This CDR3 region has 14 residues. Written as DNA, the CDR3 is TGTGCCAGCACCCGGACAGGGGGAGGAAACACCATATATTTT. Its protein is CASTRTGGGNTIYF.

The CDR3: CASSQGPTGGSTEAFF. The CDR3 region has the DNA TGTGCCAGCAGCCAAGGTCCGACAGGGGGCTCCACTGAAGCTTTCTTT. The V call is TRBV4-2, the J call TRBJ1-1, with 10 bases aligning to TRBD1. The CDR3 loop spans 16 amino acids. Germline CDR1 reads LGHNA; CDR2 reads YNFKEQ. The V segment lost 1 base and the J segment 4 bases; nucleotides outside the gene matches: 6.

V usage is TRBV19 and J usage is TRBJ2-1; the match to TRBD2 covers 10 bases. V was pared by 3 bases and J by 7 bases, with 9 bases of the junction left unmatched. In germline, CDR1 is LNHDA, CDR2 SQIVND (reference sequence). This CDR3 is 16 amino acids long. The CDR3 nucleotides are TGTGCCAGTAGTATCTCAGTAGCGGGGGGACATAATGAGCAGTTCTTC. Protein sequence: CASSISVAGGHNEQFF.

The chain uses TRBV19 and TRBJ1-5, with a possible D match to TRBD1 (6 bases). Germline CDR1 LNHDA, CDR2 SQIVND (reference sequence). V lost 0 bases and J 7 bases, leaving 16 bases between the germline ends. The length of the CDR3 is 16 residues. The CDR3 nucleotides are TGTGCCAGTAGTATAGATTATTCCGGGGGGGGCCAGCCCCAGCATTTT. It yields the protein CASSIDYSGGGQPQHF.

CDR3 bases: TGTGCCAGTAGTAAGCCTAGCGGGGGGGCATATGAGCAGTTCTTC. Encoded protein: CASSKPSGGAYEQFF. This chain uses TRBV19 with TRBJ2-1; TRBD2 agrees at 12 bases. The V segment lost 4 bases and the J segment 8 bases; nucleotides outside the gene matches: 6. Germline lookup yields CDR1 LNHDA and CDR2 SQIVND (reference sequence). This CDR3 is 15 amino acids long.

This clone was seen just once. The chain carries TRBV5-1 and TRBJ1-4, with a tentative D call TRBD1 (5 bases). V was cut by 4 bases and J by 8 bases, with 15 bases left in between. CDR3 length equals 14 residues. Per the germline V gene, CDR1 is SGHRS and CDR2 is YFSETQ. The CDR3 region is CASSPGGLEEKLFF. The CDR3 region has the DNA TGCGCCAGCAGCCCCGGGGGTTTGGAAGAAAAACTGTTTTTT.

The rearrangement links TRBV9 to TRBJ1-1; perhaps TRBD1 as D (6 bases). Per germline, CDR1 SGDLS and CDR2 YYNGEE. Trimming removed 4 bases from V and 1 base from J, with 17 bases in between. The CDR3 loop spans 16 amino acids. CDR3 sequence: CASSPRRGARNTEAFF. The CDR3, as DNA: TGTGCCAGCAGCCCACGAAGGGGGGCACGGAACACTGAAGCTTTCTTT.

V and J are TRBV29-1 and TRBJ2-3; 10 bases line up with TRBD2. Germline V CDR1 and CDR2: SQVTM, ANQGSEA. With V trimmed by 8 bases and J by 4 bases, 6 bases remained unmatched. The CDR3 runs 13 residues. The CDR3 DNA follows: TGCAGCCTCCGTAGCGGGGGGTCAGATACGCAGTATTTT. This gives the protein CSLRSGGSDTQYF.

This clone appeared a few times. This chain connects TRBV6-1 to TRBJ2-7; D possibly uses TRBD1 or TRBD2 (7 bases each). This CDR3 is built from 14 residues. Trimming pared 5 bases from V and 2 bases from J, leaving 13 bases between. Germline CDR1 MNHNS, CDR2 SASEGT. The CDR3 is CASSPGGQTYEQYF. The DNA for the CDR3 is TGTGCCAGCAGTCCGGGGGGACAGACCTACGAGCAGTACTTC.

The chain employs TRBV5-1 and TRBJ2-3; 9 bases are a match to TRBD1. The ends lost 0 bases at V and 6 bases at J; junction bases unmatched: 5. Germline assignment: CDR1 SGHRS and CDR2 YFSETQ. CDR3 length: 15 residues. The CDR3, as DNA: TGCGCCAGCAGCTTGGCGACAGGGGGAGCGGATACGCAGTATTTT. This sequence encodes CASSLATGGADTQYF.

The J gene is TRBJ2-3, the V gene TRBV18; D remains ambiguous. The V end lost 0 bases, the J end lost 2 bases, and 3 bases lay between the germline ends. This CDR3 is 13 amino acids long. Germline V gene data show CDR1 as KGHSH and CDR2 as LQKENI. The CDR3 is CASSPPFTDTQYF. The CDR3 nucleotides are TGTGCCAGCTCACCACCGTTCACAGATACGCAGTATTTT. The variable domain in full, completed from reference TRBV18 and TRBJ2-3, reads NAGVMQNPRHLVRRRGQEARLRCSPMKGHSHVYWYRQLPEEGLKFMVYLQKENIIDESGMPKERFSAEFPKEGPSILRIQQVVRGDSAAYFCASSPPFTDTQYFGPGTRLTVL.

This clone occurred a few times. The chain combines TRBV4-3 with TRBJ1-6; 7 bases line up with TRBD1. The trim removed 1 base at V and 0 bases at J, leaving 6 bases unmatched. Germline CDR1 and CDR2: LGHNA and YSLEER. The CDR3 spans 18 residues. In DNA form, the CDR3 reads TGCGCCAGCAGCCAAGCCTTAAGGGACAGCTCCTATAATTCACCCCTCCACTTT. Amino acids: CASSQALRDSSYNSPLHF.

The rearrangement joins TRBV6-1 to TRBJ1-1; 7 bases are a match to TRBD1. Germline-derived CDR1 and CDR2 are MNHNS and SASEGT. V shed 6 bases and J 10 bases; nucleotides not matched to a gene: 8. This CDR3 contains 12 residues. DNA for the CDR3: TGTGCCAGCAGCGTAGACAGGGTAAGAGCTTTCTTT. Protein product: CASSVDRVRAFF.

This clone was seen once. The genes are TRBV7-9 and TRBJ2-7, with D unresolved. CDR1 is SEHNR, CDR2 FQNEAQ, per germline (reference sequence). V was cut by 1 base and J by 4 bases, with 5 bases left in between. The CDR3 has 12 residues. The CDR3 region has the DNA TGTGCCAGCAGCTTAGTAGGTTACGAGCAGTACTTC. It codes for CASSLVGYEQYF.

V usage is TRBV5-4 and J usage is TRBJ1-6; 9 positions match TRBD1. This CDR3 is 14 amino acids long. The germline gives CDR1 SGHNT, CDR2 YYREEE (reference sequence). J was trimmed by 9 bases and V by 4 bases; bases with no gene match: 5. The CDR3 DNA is TGTGCCAGCAGCGCAGGGACAGGGCCTTCACCCCTCCACTTT. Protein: CASSAGTGPSPLHF.

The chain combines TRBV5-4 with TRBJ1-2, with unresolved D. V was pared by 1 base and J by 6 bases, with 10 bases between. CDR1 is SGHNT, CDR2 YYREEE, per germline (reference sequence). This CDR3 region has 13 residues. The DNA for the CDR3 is TGTGCCAGCAGCTTGACGGGGATTCATGGCTACACCTTC. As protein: CASSLTGIHGYTF. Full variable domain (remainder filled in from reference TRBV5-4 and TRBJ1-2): ETGVTQSPTHLIKTRGQQVTLRCSSQSGHNTVSWYQQALGQGPQFIFQYYREEENGRGNFPPRFSGLQFPNYSSELNVNALELDDSALYLCASSLTGIHGYTFGSGTRLTVV.

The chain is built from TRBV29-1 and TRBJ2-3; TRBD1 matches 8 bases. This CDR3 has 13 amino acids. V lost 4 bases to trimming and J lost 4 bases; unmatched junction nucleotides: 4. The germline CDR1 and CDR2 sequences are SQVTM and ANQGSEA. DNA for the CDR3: TGCAGCGTTGGGGACAGGAGCCCAGATACGCAGTATTTT. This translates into CSVGDRSPDTQYF.

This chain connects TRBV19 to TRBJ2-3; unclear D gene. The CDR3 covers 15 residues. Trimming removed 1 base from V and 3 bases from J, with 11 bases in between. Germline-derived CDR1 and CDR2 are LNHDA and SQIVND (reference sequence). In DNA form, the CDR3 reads TGTGCCAGTAGTATAGGGTACGGCGAAACAGATACGCAGTATTTT. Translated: CASSIGYGETDTQYF.

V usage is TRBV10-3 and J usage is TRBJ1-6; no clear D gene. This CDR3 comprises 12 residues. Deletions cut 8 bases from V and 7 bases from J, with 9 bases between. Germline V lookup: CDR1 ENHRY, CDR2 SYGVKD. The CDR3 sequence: CAIGPFNSPLHF. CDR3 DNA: TGTGCCATCGGGCCTTTCAATTCACCCCTCCACTTT.

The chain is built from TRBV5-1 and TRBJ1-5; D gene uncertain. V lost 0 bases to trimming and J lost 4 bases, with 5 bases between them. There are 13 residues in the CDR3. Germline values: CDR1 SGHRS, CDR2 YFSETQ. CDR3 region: CASSLDANQPQHF. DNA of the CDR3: TGCGCCAGCAGCTTGGATGCAAATCAGCCCCAGCATTTT.

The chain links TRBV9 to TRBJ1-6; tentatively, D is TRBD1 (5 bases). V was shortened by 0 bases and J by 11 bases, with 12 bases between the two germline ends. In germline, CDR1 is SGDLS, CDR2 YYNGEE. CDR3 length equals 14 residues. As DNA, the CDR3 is TGTGCCAGCAGCGTAGAGGGACTTATAACACCCCTCCACTTT. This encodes CASSVEGLITPLHF.

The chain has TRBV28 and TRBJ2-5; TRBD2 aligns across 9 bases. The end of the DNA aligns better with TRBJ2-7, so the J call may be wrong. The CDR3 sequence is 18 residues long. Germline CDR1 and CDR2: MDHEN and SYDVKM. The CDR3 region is CASSPPPGASGGRVEQYF. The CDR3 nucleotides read TGTGCCAGCAGCCCCCCCCCTGGGGCCAGCGGGGGGCGGGTCGAGCAGTACTTC.

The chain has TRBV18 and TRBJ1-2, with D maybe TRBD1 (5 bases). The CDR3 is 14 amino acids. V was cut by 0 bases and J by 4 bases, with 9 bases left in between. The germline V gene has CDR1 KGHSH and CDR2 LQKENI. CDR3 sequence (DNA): TGTGCCAGCTCACCACCGGGACGGAGCTATGGCTACACCTTC. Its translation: CASSPPGRSYGYTF.